The 30 T cell receptor beta chains in this list originate from one sample, sequenced in a study of blood T cell repertoires in COVID-19 (dated by TCRdb to about 2020). The library was made by the immunoSEQ multiplex PCR assay. Imported from immuneACCESS, the table was reduced by TCRdb to in-frame sequences with V and J called. These copies leave out some clones; in studies compared against another copy, an unresolved V gene accounts for under half, and the cause of the remainder is not known. In this sample the table shows 200,000 to 250,000 clones, about four fifths of which occur a single time. Jointly, the top ten make up 6.5% to 8.5% of the sample. The sample consisted of peripheral blood. The receptors were sampled from an elderly woman with COVID-19, enrolled during active disease.

The V and J genes are TRBV29-1 and TRBJ2-5; 7 positions agree with TRBD1. Germline assignment: CDR1 SQVTM and CDR2 ANQGSEA. This CDR3 is built from 13 residues. Unmatched junction bases numbered 10, after V lost 6 bases and J lost 6 bases. CDR3 coding DNA: TGCAGCGTGCGACAGGGCGGGTTGAAGACCCAGTACTTC. Translated: CSVRQGGLKTQYF.

This chain uses TRBV30 with TRBJ1-6; D is undetermined. This CDR3 is 13 amino acids long. CDR1 is GTSNPN and CDR2 is SVGIG in the germline V gene (reference sequence). The V and J ends lost 3 bases and 5 bases respectively, with 8 bases between them. The CDR3 DNA reads as TGTGCCTGGAGGGACTCAAATAATTCACCCCTCCACTTT. Encoded protein: CAWRDSNNSPLHF.

J is TRBJ2-1 and V is TRBV7-2, with a weak D call TRBD1 (6 bases). Trimming removed 1 base from V and 7 bases from J, with 17 bases in between. CDR3 length: 16 amino acids. The germline gives CDR1 SGHTA, CDR2 FQGNSA. CDR3 coding DNA: TGTGCCAGCAGCTTAGAGGGGGTTAGCCTTGGGAATGAGCAGTTCTTC. It is translated as CASSLEGVSLGNEQFF. Full variable domain (rest looked up from reference TRBV7-2 and TRBJ2-1): GAGVSQSPSNKVTEKGKDVELRCDPISGHTALYWYRQSLGQGLEFLIYFQGNSAPDKSGLPSDRFSAERTGGSVSTLTIQRTQQEDSAVYLCASSLEGVSLGNEQFFGPGTRLTVL.

The chain uses TRBV7-2 and TRBJ2-7; 7 bases are a match to TRBD2. CDR1 and CDR2 from the germline V gene are SGHTA and FQGNSA. The CDR3 sequence is 14 residues long. J gave up 8 bases and V 1 base, and 8 bases lay outside the gene matches. CDR3 nucleotides: TGTGCCAGCAGCTTAGAGGGCGGGAGAGAGAAGCAGTACTTC. It translates to CASSLEGGREKQYF.

The DNA for the CDR3 is TGTGCCAGCAGTCTACGACAGGGTGAAAAACTGTTTTTT. Its protein is CASSLRQGEKLFF. V and J are TRBV27 and TRBJ1-4; 7 bases align to TRBD1. The CDR3 length is 13 residues. The germline V gene encodes CDR1 MNHEY and CDR2 SMNVEV (reference sequence). J was trimmed by 7 bases and V by 5 bases; bases with no gene match: 4.

The chain uses TRBV6-5 and TRBJ2-7, with D possibly being TRBD2 (6 bases). From germline, CDR1 is MNHEY and CDR2 SVGAGI. Trimming removed 5 bases from V and 3 bases from J, with 17 bases in between. This CDR3 is built from 15 residues. The CDR3 loop reads CASSTRDSGYYEQYF. DNA for the CDR3: TGTGCCAGCAGTACCCGGGACTCCGGGTACTACGAGCAGTACTTC.

This clone was detected only a few times. The J gene is TRBJ1-3, the V gene TRBV28; D is ambiguous. The germline V gene has CDR1 MDHEN and CDR2 SYDVKM. This CDR3 has 15 amino acids. V was cut by 6 bases and J by 5 bases, with 17 bases left in between. The CDR3 reads CASSERSVRRNTIYF. The CDR3 region has the DNA TGTGCCAGCAGCGAGAGGTCGGTCAGACGAAACACCATATATTTT.

This chain joins TRBV28 and TRBJ2-7; 7 bases line up with TRBD2. V dropped 9 bases and J dropped 4; count of bases not matched to a gene: 9. Germline CDR1 and CDR2: MDHEN and SYDVKM. The CDR3 extends over 13 amino acids. The CDR3 sequence is CASERLAPYEQYF. The CDR3 DNA reads TGTGCCAGTGAAAGACTAGCCCCGTACGAGCAGTACTTC.

In its sample, this clone was seen once. The V gene is TRBV5-1, the J gene TRBJ2-7; a possible D gene is TRBD2 (5 bases). The CDR3 extends over 13 amino acids. Per the germline V gene, CDR1 is SGHRS and CDR2 is YFSETQ. Trimming removed 0 bases from V and 5 bases from J, with 9 bases in between. Here the CDR3 DNA reads TGCGCCAGCAGCTTGGTGCTAGCCAACGAGCAGTACTTC. Its protein is CASSLVLANEQYF.

Here the CDR3 reads CASSQSRRQGMFRAKNIQYF. In DNA form, the CDR3 reads TGCGCCAGCAGTCAATCGAGGAGACAGGGGATGTTTAGGGCCAAAAACATTCAGTACTTC. The gene calls are TRBV23-1 and TRBJ2-4; the match to TRBD1 covers 8 bases. TRBV23-1 is placed among ORFs of uncertain function. The trim removed 0 bases at V and 1 base at J, leaving 14 bases unmatched. This CDR3 contains 20 residues.

This clone has only a few counts. The chain carries TRBV18 and TRBJ2-7, with TRBD1 matching 10 bases. Germline CDR1 is KGHSH and CDR2 is LQKENI. V dropped 3 bases and J dropped 5; count of bases not matched to a gene: 7. This CDR3 region has 15 residues. CDR3 nucleotide sequence: TGTGCCAGCTCACCGGGGACAGGGGAGTCTGACGAGCAGTACTTC. Residues: CASSPGTGESDEQYF. Full variable domain (missing parts from reference TRBV18 and TRBJ2-7): NAGVMQNPRHLVRRRGQEARLRCSPMKGHSHVYWYRQLPEEGLKFMVYLQKENIIDESGMPKERFSAEFPKEGPSILRIQQVVRGDSAAYFCASSPGTGESDEQYFGPGTRLTVT.

A single count supports this clone. The chain couples TRBV7-2 to TRBJ1-6; D is uncertain. The CDR3 has 11 residues. Trimming removed 6 bases at V and 7 bases at J, with 4 bases between. Germline-derived CDR1 and CDR2 are SGHTA and FQGNSA. For the CDR3, the DNA is TGTGCCAGCAGGAGCAATTCACCCCTCCACTTT. Translation gives CASRSNSPLHF.

This clone was seen a few times. V and J are TRBV10-3 and TRBJ2-2; TRBD1 agrees at 11 bases. The CDR3 is made up of 13 amino acids. CDR1 is ENHRY and CDR2 is SYGVKD in the germline V gene. V trimming: 6 bases; J trimming: 6 bases; junction bases outside the gene matches: 0. CDR3 DNA: TGTGCCATCAGGGGACAGGGGGCCGGGGAGCTGTTTTTT. This translates into CAIRGQGAGELFF.

The J gene is TRBJ1-1, the V gene TRBV6-5, with D maybe TRBD1 (6 bases). The CDR3 runs to 14 residues. V lost 4 bases and J lost 1, with 10 bases in between. Germline-derived CDR1 and CDR2 are MNHEY and SVGAGI. CDR3 region: CASSSLTGNTEAFF. CDR3 coding DNA: TGTGCCAGCAGTTCCCTGACAGGGAACACTGAAGCTTTCTTT.

The chain links TRBV18 to TRBJ1-4; no clear D gene. Germline V CDR1 and CDR2: KGHSH, LQKENI. The CDR3 runs 13 residues. Trimming took 1 base from V and 5 from J, leaving 5 bases between them. DNA of the CDR3: TGTGCCAGCTCACCACGACACAATGAAAAACTGTTTTTT. Translated, it gives CASSPRHNEKLFF.

This chain links TRBV18 with TRBJ1-4, with D possibly TRBD1 on 6 matching bases. Trimming took off 3 bases at V and 7 bases at J, with 15 bases between the two ends. The germline V gene has CDR1 KGHSH and CDR2 LQKENI. The CDR3 sequence is 15 residues long. This CDR3 is CASSPSVGALEKLFF. The CDR3 nucleotides are TGTGCCAGCTCACCTTCCGTGGGGGCCCTTGAAAAACTGTTTTTT.

The CDR3 bases are TGTGCCATCAGTGCCGCGGGGGGCAAGGGGCGGGACGAGCAGTACTTC. Encoded protein: CAISAAGGKGRDEQYF. The chain links TRBV10-3 to TRBJ2-7, with 8 bases matching TRBD2. V dropped 4 bases and J dropped 5; count of bases not matched to a gene: 13. Per the germline V gene, CDR1 is ENHRY and CDR2 is SYGVKD. The length of the CDR3 is 16 residues.

This rearrangement joins TRBV5-1 to TRBJ1-1, with 10 bases lining up with TRBD1. The junction had 6 bases not matched to a gene; V was cut back by 1 base and J by 0 bases. The germline V gene has CDR1 SGHRS and CDR2 YFSETQ. CDR3 length: 17 residues. CDR3: CASSLWGTGAVNTEAFF. CDR3 sequence (DNA): TGCGCCAGCAGCTTGTGGGGGACAGGGGCCGTGAACACTGAAGCTTTCTTT.

The chain recombines TRBV6-5 with TRBJ1-2, with D maybe TRBD1 (5 bases). The V gene lost 8 bases and the J gene lost 6 bases, with 10 bases spanning the gap. The CDR3 extends over 11 amino acids. Germline assignment: CDR1 MNHEY and CDR2 SVGAGI. The CDR3 nucleotides read TGTGCCAGCCAGGGATGGGATGGCTACACCTTC. Amino acid sequence: CASQGWDGYTF.

The V call is TRBV28, the J call TRBJ1-1; TRBD1 matches at 8 bases. CDR1 and CDR2 from the germline V gene are MDHEN and SYDVKM. V lost 6 bases to trimming and J lost 2 bases; unmatched junction nucleotides: 11. This CDR3 is built from 16 residues. The CDR3 region is CASRGQGASLNTEAFF. CDR3 nucleotide sequence: TGTGCCAGCAGGGGCCAGGGGGCCTCACTCAACACTGAAGCTTTCTTT.

The V and J genes are TRBV7-9 and TRBJ1-5; the D gene is possibly TRBD1 (5 bases). Germline assignment: CDR1 SEHNR and CDR2 FQNEAQ (reference sequence). The V end lost 4 bases, the J end lost 4 bases, and 14 bases lay between the germline ends. This CDR3 has 15 residues. The CDR3 loop reads CASSSGGGVNQPQHF. The CDR3 DNA reads as TGTGCCAGCAGCTCCGGGGGAGGGGTTAATCAGCCCCAGCATTTT.

The rearrangement uses TRBV6-2 or TRBV6-3 and TRBJ2-2; D ambiguous. CDR1 and CDR2 from the germline V gene are MNHEY and SVGEGT. This CDR3 contains 15 residues. Trimming took off 3 bases at V and 4 bases at J, with 12 bases between the two ends. CDR3 DNA: TGTGCCAGCAGTTATATTCTAGGAGTCACCGGGGAGCTGTTTTTT. Encoded protein: CASSYILGVTGELFF.

V is TRBV7-9 and J is TRBJ1-4; D is unclear. V lost 9 bases to trimming and J lost 7 bases, with 18 bases between them. This CDR3 has 14 amino acids. Germline CDR1 is SEHNR and CDR2 is FQNEAQ (reference sequence). This CDR3 is CASARYESSEKLFF. CDR3 DNA sequence: TGTGCCAGTGCCCGATACGAATCTAGTGAAAAACTGTTTTTT.

This clone was detected once. The chain employs TRBV5-4 and TRBJ2-3; possibly TRBD2 for D (6 bases). The CDR3 loop spans 16 amino acids. CDR1 SGHNT and CDR2 YYREEE come from the germline V gene (reference sequence). V was pared by 0 bases and J by 0 bases, with 11 bases between. The CDR3: CASSLAGGASTDTQYF. CDR3 coding DNA: TGTGCCAGCAGCTTGGCCGGAGGGGCGAGCACAGATACGCAGTATTTT.

The genes are TRBV6-5 and TRBJ2-3; TRBD2 aligns across 12 bases. V gave up 6 bases and J gave up 10 bases; unmatched junction bases: 5. This CDR3 region has 13 residues. Germline V lookup: CDR1 MNHEY, CDR2 SVGAGI. CDR3 sequence reads: CASSRLAGDAQYF. The CDR3 nucleotides read TGTGCCAGCAGCCGACTAGCGGGAGACGCGCAGTATTTT.

This clone was seen a few times. CDR3 nucleotide sequence: TGTGCCAGCAGTTTAACGGCTAACTATGGCTACACCTTC. Its protein is CASSLTANYGYTF. This chain links TRBV28 with TRBJ1-2; D gene unclear. The CDR3 is made up of 13 amino acids. The V and J ends lost 2 bases and 0 bases respectively, with 4 bases between them. Germline assignment: CDR1 MDHEN and CDR2 SYDVKM.

The chain combines TRBV7-8 with TRBJ1-6; TRBD1 matches at 7 bases. V shed 5 bases and J 0 bases; nucleotides not matched to a gene: 7. Germline V gene lookup returns CDR1 SGHVS and CDR2 FQNEAQ. The CDR3 consists of 17 residues. The CDR3 bases are TGTGCCAGCAGCCTAGGGGGCAGGGGCTCCTATAATTCACCCCTCCACTTT. It translates to CASSLGGRGSYNSPLHF.

The chain has TRBV5-1 and TRBJ1-2; TRBD1 matches at 8 bases. The CDR3 spans 17 residues. Germline loops: CDR1 SGHRS, CDR2 YFSETQ. V lost 0 bases, J lost 0 bases, and 7 bases stayed unmatched. The CDR3: CASSLGRQGTSNYGYTF. In DNA form, the CDR3 reads TGCGCCAGCAGCTTGGGAAGACAGGGGACATCTAACTATGGCTACACCTTC.

This chain links TRBV7-9 with TRBJ2-7; 7 bases are shared with TRBD2. The CDR3 is 12 residues long. Unmatched junction bases numbered 2, after V lost 5 bases and J lost 4 bases. CDR1 SEHNR and CDR2 FQNEAQ come from the germline V gene (reference sequence). The CDR3 coding sequence is TGTGCCAGCAGCAGGACTAGTTACGAGCAGTACTTC. Its protein is CASSRTSYEQYF.

The chain joins TRBV4-1 to TRBJ1-1, with a possible D match to TRBD1 (5 bases). Germline loops: CDR1 MGHRA, CDR2 YSYEKL. This CDR3 contains 15 residues. V lost 4 bases and J 6 bases, leaving 18 bases between the germline ends. CDR3 residues: CASSPVERGVPEAFF. CDR3 bases: TGCGCCAGCAGCCCAGTTGAACGGGGGGTGCCTGAAGCTTTCTTT.